A single TCR beta chain is shown here with its context. Germline CDR1 and CDR2: SGHTA and FQGNSA. V lost 1 base and J 8 bases, leaving 14 bases between the germline ends. The CDR3 is 15 amino acids. This record belongs to a study of T cell changes during pregnancy in multiple sclerosis. The assay was immunoSEQ multiplex PCR, and TCRdb's table has in-frame clones only and misses some. The sample lists 50,000 or so clones; around 92% were seen once. Sequenced material: CD4+ T cells from peripheral blood mononuclear cells, taken in the third trimester of pregnancy. The chain links TRBV7-2 to TRBJ1-4; no clear D gene. The TCR comes from a female donor with multiple sclerosis, enrolled in a pregnancy study. The CDR3: CASSLDPVSGEKLFF. The CDR3 coding sequence is TGTGCCAGCAGCTTAGACCCCGTCTCGGGGGAAAAACTGTTTTTT.